Listed here is a single T cell receptor beta chain. This CDR3 contains 15 residues. The germline V and J ends were trimmed by 2 bases and 2 bases, with 13 bases remaining between them. Looked up from germline, CDR1 is SGHRS and CDR2 is YFSETQ. The data stem from a study of blood T cell repertoires in COVID-19. Overall study: T cells, B-cell-depleted T cells, or PBMCs provided the cDNA or gDNA that served as material.

Method: immunoSEQ multiplex PCR; TCRdb's copy keeps in-frame clones and lacks some. This sample has 300,000 to 400,000 clones, with roughly 87% found just once. Sequenced material: peripheral blood. The V and J genes are TRBV5-1 and TRBJ1-2, with D possibly being TRBD1 (6 bases). This TCR derives from a man aged 50 to 59 with active or convalescent COVID-19. The CDR3 loop reads CASSFQLTGNYGYTF. The CDR3 region has the DNA TGCGCCAGCAGCTTCCAACTGACAGGAAACTATGGCTACACCTTC.